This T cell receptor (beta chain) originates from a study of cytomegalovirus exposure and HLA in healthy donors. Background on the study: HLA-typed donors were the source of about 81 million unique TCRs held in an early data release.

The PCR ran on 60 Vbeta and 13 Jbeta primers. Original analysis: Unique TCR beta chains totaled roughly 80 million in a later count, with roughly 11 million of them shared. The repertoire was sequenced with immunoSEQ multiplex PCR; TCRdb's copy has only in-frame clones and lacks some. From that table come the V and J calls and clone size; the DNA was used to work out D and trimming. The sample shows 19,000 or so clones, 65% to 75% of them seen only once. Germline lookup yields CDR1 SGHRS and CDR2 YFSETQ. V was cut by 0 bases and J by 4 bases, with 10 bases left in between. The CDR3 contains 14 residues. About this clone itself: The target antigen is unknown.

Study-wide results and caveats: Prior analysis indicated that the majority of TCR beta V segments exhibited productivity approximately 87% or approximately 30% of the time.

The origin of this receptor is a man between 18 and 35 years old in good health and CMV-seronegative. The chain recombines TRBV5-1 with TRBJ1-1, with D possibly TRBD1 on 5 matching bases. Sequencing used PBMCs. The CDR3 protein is CASSLAPGGTEAFF. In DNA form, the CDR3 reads TGCGCCAGCAGCTTGGCCCCGGGGGGCACTGAAGCTTTCTTT.